Each of the 6 T cell receptor beta chains below was sequenced from the same sample in a study of neurological immune-mediated disorders. TCRdb fed the 5' RACE reads into MiXCR, producing one record per CDR3 protein. Altogether some 57,000 distinct CDR3 sequences are present, approximately 3.6% being singletons, with the ten largest covering 6% to 8.5%. Sequencing was performed on PBMCs. The receptors were sampled from a woman aged 60-75 years with multiple sclerosis.

This clonotype was observed many times. The J gene is TRBJ2-1, the V gene TRBV2; D unresolved. V lost 1 base and J 2 bases, leaving 6 bases between the germline ends. CDR1 and CDR2 from the germline V gene are SNHLY and FYNNEI. This CDR3 spans 14 amino acids. The CDR3 loop reads CASSEDFTYNEQFF. In DNA, the CDR3 is TGTGCCAGCAGTGAAGACTTCACCTACAATGAGCAGTTCTTC.

This clonotype was counted many times. V and J are TRBV20-1 and TRBJ2-3; 10 positions agree with TRBD2. CDR3 length: 15 amino acids. Germline loops: CDR1 DFQATT, CDR2 SNEGSKA (reference sequence). V shed 3 bases and J 6 bases; nucleotides not matched to a gene: 9. This CDR3 is CSARLSGRLGDTQYF. CDR3 DNA sequence: TGCAGTGCTAGGCTTAGCGGGAGGTTGGGGGATACGCAGTATTTT.

This clonotype was counted at least ten times. CDR3 residues: CASSFGRSTRLAEKLFF. CDR3 nucleotides: TGCGCCAGCAGCTTCGGGAGGTCGACACGTCTGGCGGAAAAACTGTTTTTT. The rearrangement links TRBV5-1 to TRBJ1-4, with D unresolved. The CDR3 runs 17 residues. The ends were cut back, 2 bases at V and 8 bases at J, with 22 bases in the middle. Germline CDR1 SGHRS, CDR2 YFSETQ.

This sequence joins TRBV20-1 and TRBJ2-1; TRBD2 agrees at 16 bases. The length of the CDR3 is 19 residues. Looked up from germline, CDR1 is DFQATT and CDR2 is SNEGSKA (reference sequence). V gave up 4 bases and J gave up 1 base; unmatched junction bases: 10. The chain's CDR3 is CSATGTSGRGRLSYNEQFF. The CDR3 DNA reads TGCAGTGCTACGGGGACTAGCGGGAGGGGCCGCCTATCCTACAATGAGCAGTTCTTC.

This clonotype was observed at least ten times. The rearrangement joins TRBV6-5 to TRBJ1-5; 11 nucleotides align to TRBD1. In germline, CDR1 is MNHEY, CDR2 SVGAGI. With 7 bases clipped from V and 5 bases from J, the junction kept 4 bases outside the gene matches. The CDR3 is made up of 14 amino acids. This chain's CDR3 is CASKGQGVYQPQHF. CDR3 nucleotide sequence: TGTGCCAGCAAGGGACAGGGGGTTTATCAGCCCCAGCATTTT.

This clonotype was recorded many times. V and J are TRBV5-1 and TRBJ2-5; D unresolved. Trimming took off 1 base at V and 3 bases at J, with 7 bases between the two ends. Per germline, CDR1 SGHRS and CDR2 YFSETQ. This CDR3 spans 13 amino acids. CDR3 protein: CASSLPVEETQYF. CDR3 in DNA: TGCGCCAGCAGCTTGCCGGTAGAAGAGACCCAGTACTTC.